This TCR beta chain came from a study of cytomegalovirus exposure and HLA in healthy donors. This clone was detected a few times. Its matching antigen is unknown. Study-wide findings and caveats: The study put 150 to 200 TCR beta chains on its list as cytomegalovirus-associated. An ancestry cluster, one associated with Asian ancestry, reportedly showed fewer N-insertions than the roughly 610-donor mean in a later analysis.

Primers for the PCR totalled 60 Vbeta and 13 Jbeta. Some clones are missing from TCRdb's copy, which holds only in-frame ones; the method was immunoSEQ multiplex PCR. The data contain 90,000 or so clones, roughly 71% of them seen just once; the ten biggest clones take up approximately 2.7%. The sample comprised PBMCs. The TCR was taken from a man aged 45-65 years in good health and CMV-seronegative.

The CDR3 loop reads CASSPRLVGYEQYV. CDR3 DNA sequence: TGTGCCAGCAGCCCGAGACTAGTTGGATACGAGCAGTACGTC. The rearrangement links TRBV7-8 to TRBJ2-7; tentative D call: TRBD2 (6 bases). The CDR3 covers 14 residues. The germline V gene has CDR1 SGHVS and CDR2 FQNEAQ. V shed 5 bases and J shed 4 bases, with 15 bases lying between them.